The present T cell receptor (beta chain) was sequenced within a study of lymphopenia after photon versus proton radiotherapy. Study-wide results and caveats: Oligoclonal CD8+ Temra expansion after nadir drove photon patients' diversity drop.

In the case of this clone: The antigen remains unidentified.

CDR3 length equals 14 residues. The germline V gene encodes CDR1 SGDLS and CDR2 YYNGEE. The V gene lost 3 bases and the J gene lost 7 bases, with 14 bases spanning the gap. Method: immunoSEQ multiplex PCR; TCRdb's copy keeps in-frame clones and lacks some. Of 150,000 to 200,000 clones listed, approximately 90% are singletons. This material consisted of peripheral blood, taken from a patient treated with photon-based radiotherapy. This receptor was identified in a man between 45 and 60 years old with gastric cancer. The V and J genes are TRBV9 and TRBJ2-1; no reliable D call. CDR3 coding DNA: TGTGCCAGCAGCGACTACCAAAGAAAAAATGAGCAGTTCTTC. Protein: CASSDYQRKNEQFF.